This TCR beta chain emerged from a study of identical twins. Study outcomes and limitations: Models underestimated TCR alpha sharing (out-of-frame) in monozygotic twins. Possibly, invariant MAIT and iNKT cells partly confounded zero-insertion analyses. Cord blood's abundant beta clonotypes had fewer insertions, unlike memory repertoires.

After template switching added a universal primer site, the resulting cDNA carried unique molecular identifiers. TCRdb ran MiXCR on the 5' RACE reads and lists one entry per CDR3 protein. This sample has approximately 530,000 distinct CDR3 sequences, with around 20% found just once. This CDR3 contains 15 residues. The germline V and J ends were trimmed by 2 bases and 4 bases, with 11 bases remaining between them. CDR1 and CDR2 from the germline V gene are MNHEY and SVGAGI. This clonotype has just a few counts. No antigen is known for it. In addition, the sample was reused for a study of yellow fever vaccine responses in identical twins.

The clonotype comes from a woman aged 18-29 years in good health. The chain links TRBV6-5 to TRBJ1-4, with unresolved D. The sample comprised CD4+ T cells sorted from blood. In DNA, the CDR3 is TGTGCCAGCAGTTACCGAGGGCTCCATAATGAAAAACTGTTTTTT. It codes for CASSYRGLHNEKLFF.